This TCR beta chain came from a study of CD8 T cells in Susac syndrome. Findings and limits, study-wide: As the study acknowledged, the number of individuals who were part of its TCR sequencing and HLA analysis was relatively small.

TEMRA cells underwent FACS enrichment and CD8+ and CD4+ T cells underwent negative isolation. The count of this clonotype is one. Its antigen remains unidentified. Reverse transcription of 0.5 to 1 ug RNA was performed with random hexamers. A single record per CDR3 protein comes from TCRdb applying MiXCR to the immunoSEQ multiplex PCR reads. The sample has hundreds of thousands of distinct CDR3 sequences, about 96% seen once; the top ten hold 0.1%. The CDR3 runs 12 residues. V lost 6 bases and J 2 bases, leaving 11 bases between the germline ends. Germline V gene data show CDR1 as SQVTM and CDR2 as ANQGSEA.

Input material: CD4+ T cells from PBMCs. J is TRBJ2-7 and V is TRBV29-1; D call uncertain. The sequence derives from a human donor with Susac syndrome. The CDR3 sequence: CSVRAITYEQYF. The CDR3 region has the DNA TGCAGCGTCCGGGCCATAACCTACGAGCAGTACTTC.